Listed here are 15 T cell receptor beta chains from one sample, sequenced in a study of Tregs in tolerant kidney transplant recipients. Libraries were prepared by immunoSEQ multiplex PCR; TCRdb keeps only in-frame clonotypes and omits some of them. The data show some 88,000 clones, 85% to 95% seen once. What was sequenced was CD8+ T cells from blood. The receptor set was obtained from a human donor in good health.

V and J are TRBV5-6 and TRBJ2-7; perhaps D is TRBD1 or TRBD2 (6 bases each). The ends were cut back, 4 bases at V and 2 bases at J, with 16 bases in the middle. The germline V gene encodes CDR1 SGHDT and CDR2 YYEEEE. This CDR3 contains 15 residues. The CDR3 is CASSPHEGGPYEQYF. The CDR3 nucleotides read TGTGCCAGCAGCCCCCACGAGGGGGGCCCCTACGAGCAGTACTTC.

V gene TRBV27 combines with J gene TRBJ2-3, with TRBD2 matching 14 bases. This CDR3 is built from 18 residues. The germline CDR1 and CDR2 sequences are MNHEY and SMNVEV (reference sequence). Germline trimming cut 5 bases from V and 3 bases from J; bases unmatched to any gene: 10. CDR3 in DNA: TGTGCCAGCAGTAAGGGACTAGCGGGGGCCTCAAGGACAGATACGCAGTATTTT. As protein: CASSKGLAGASRTDTQYF.

V usage is TRBV6-1 and J usage is TRBJ2-7; a possible D gene is TRBD1 (7 bases). Trimming cost V 8 bases and J 5 bases, with 31 bases left between them. This CDR3 spans 18 amino acids. Germline-derived CDR1 and CDR2 are MNHNS and SASEGT. CDR3 protein: CASGAGHRGSRRGDEQYF. The CDR3 DNA follows: TGTGCCAGCGGTGCCGGACACAGGGGCTCGAGGAGGGGGGACGAGCAGTACTTC.

The chain couples TRBV27 to TRBJ1-6; tentatively, D is TRBD1 (6 bases). Germline V gene lookup returns CDR1 MNHEY and CDR2 SMNVEV (reference sequence). The CDR3 consists of 16 residues. Trimming left V 6 bases short and J 0 bases short, with 12 bases between. The CDR3 DNA reads as TGTGCCAGCAGCCGGGGACACTCCTCCTATAATTCACCCCTCCACTTT. Amino acid sequence: CASSRGHSSYNSPLHF.

The rearrangement links TRBV5-1 to TRBJ1-1, with D unresolved. The V gene's germline CDR1 is SGHRS and CDR2 YFSETQ. Trimming stripped 4 bases from V and 3 bases from J, with 16 bases between. The CDR3 is 15 amino acids. The CDR3 loop is CASSPREEGHTEAFF. The DNA of the CDR3 is TGCGCCAGCAGCCCCAGAGAAGAGGGTCACACTGAAGCTTTCTTT.

This clone came up once. The rearrangement joins TRBV5-4 to TRBJ1-1; D is unclear. V dropped 2 bases and J dropped 6 bases, with 5 bases sitting between them. This CDR3 has 11 residues. Per the germline V gene, CDR1 is SGHNT and CDR2 is YYREEE (reference sequence). The CDR3 bases are TGTGCCAGCAGCTTTGGGGCTGAAGCTTTCTTT. Protein sequence: CASSFGAEAFF.

The rearrangement links TRBV7-8 to TRBJ2-3; 8 nucleotides match TRBD2. CDR1 is SGHVS, CDR2 FQNEAQ, per germline. This CDR3 spans 18 amino acids. The ends lost 2 bases at V and 1 base at J; junction bases unmatched: 11. The CDR3 sequence is CASSLKLAVNPRTDTQYF. The CDR3, as DNA: TGTGCCAGCAGCTTAAAACTAGCGGTCAACCCACGCACAGATACGCAGTATTTT.

This clone turned up a few times. This chain links TRBV6-1 with TRBJ2-3, with TRBD2 matching 11 bases. This CDR3 contains 14 residues. Germline trimming cut 7 bases from V and 2 bases from J; bases unmatched to any gene: 2. The germline CDR1 and CDR2 sequences are MNHNS and SASEGT. The CDR3 bases are TGTGCCAGCACTAGCGGGGGGCCCACAGATACGCAGTATTTT. Encoded protein: CASTSGGPTDTQYF.

The gene calls are TRBV9 and TRBJ1-6; no clear D. Germline loops: CDR1 SGDLS, CDR2 YYNGEE. V was cut by 7 bases and J by 5 bases, with 10 bases left in between. The CDR3 contains 13 residues. CDR3 DNA: TGTGCCAGCTCCTGGAGGGATAATTCACCCCTCCACTTT. Its translation: CASSWRDNSPLHF.

This chain's CDR3 is CASSSVAGGPGIEETQYF. The CDR3 nucleotides are TGTGCCAGCAGCTCGGTAGCGGGGGGTCCCGGAATAGAAGAGACCCAGTACTTC. The chain is built from TRBV5-4 and TRBJ2-5; 10 nucleotides line up with TRBD2. V lost 3 bases, J lost 3 bases, and 14 bases stayed unmatched. Germline lookup yields CDR1 SGHNT and CDR2 YYREEE (reference sequence). CDR3 length: 18 residues.

Here the CDR3 reads CASSYWTGANTEAFF. Here the CDR3 DNA reads TGTGCCAGCAGTTACTGGACAGGGGCGAACACTGAAGCTTTCTTT. V usage is TRBV6-5 and J usage is TRBJ1-1; TRBD1 agrees at 9 bases. From germline, CDR1 is MNHEY and CDR2 SVGAGI. CDR3 size: 15 residues. V trimming: 1 base; J trimming: 1 base; junction bases outside the gene matches: 1.

This rearrangement joins TRBV2 to TRBJ2-1, with 9 bases fitting TRBD1. The CDR3 runs to 17 residues. Germline-derived CDR1 and CDR2 are SNHLY and FYNNEI. Trimming removed 3 bases from V and 0 bases from J; junction bases left unmatched: 6. This chain's CDR3 is CASSDPGTGSSYNEQFF. In nucleotides, the CDR3 is TGTGCCAGCAGTGACCCCGGGACAGGGAGCTCCTACAATGAGCAGTTCTTC.

The chain uses TRBV27 and TRBJ2-3; no definite D call. The CDR3 has 17 amino acids. Germline loops: CDR1 MNHEY, CDR2 SMNVEV (reference sequence). Trimming shortened V by 0 bases and J by 4 bases, and 17 bases separated the two germline ends. The CDR3 nucleotides read TGTGCCAGCAGTTTATCGAACGCAGCGACACTCGCAGATACGCAGTATTTT. As protein: CASSLSNAATLADTQYF.

V gene TRBV19 combines with J gene TRBJ1-2; D is undetermined. Trimming took off 5 bases at V and 8 bases at J, with 21 bases between the two ends. CDR1 and CDR2 (germline): LNHDA, SQIVND (reference sequence). CDR3 length: 15 amino acids. The DNA of the CDR3 is TGTGCCAGTAGTTGGGGTCCTCTCCAGATGGGAGGCTACACCTTC. It yields the protein CASSWGPLQMGGYTF.

This chain uses TRBV14 with TRBJ2-7; TRBD1 matches 8 bases. Trimming removed 1 base from V and 4 bases from J; junction bases left unmatched: 9. This CDR3 spans 16 amino acids. CDR1 is SGHDN, CDR2 FVKESK, per germline. The CDR3 coding sequence is TGTGCCAGCAGCCAAGTCGCGACAGGGGTCCGGTACGAGCAGTACTTC. Amino acids: CASSQVATGVRYEQYF.